The 23 T cell receptor beta chains below were found in one sample sequenced in a study of blood T cell repertoires in COVID-19. Produced via immunoSEQ multiplex PCR; TCRdb's table is partial and in-frame only. Here the sample spans about 230,000 clones, 75% to 90% being singletons. Specimen: peripheral blood. The receptor source for this set is a middle-aged man with acute or convalescent COVID-19.

The DNA of the CDR3 is TGTGCCAGTAGACCGGGACAGGGGGCTTCTGGGGCCAACGTCCTGACTTTC. Its translation: CASRPGQGASGANVLTF. The rearrangement joins TRBV19 to TRBJ2-6; 12 nucleotides align to TRBD1. This CDR3 is 17 amino acids long. The V gene end was trimmed by 6 bases and the J gene end by 1 base; junction bases not matched to a gene: 4. From germline, CDR1 is LNHDA and CDR2 SQIVND (reference sequence). The entire variable domain, with the rest obtained from reference TRBV19 and TRBJ2-6, is as follows: DGGITQSPKYLFRKEGQNVTLSCEQNLNHDAMYWYRQDPGQGLRLIYYSQIVNDFQKGDIAEGYSVSREKKESFPLTVTSAQKNPTAFYLCASRPGQGASGANVLTFGAGSRLTVL.

On this clone itself: This specimen includes other DNA sequences encoding the same CDR3. The gene calls are TRBV25-1 and TRBJ1-1, with 8 nucleotides matching TRBD1. The CDR3 totals 14 residues. The germline gives CDR1 MGHDK, CDR2 SYGVNS. V gave up 4 bases and J gave up 5 bases; unmatched junction bases: 6. The CDR3 region has the DNA TGTGCCAGCAGTGGGACAGGGCGAGGGACTGAAGCTTTCTTT. It translates to CASSGTGRGTEAFF.

V gene TRBV12-1 combines with J gene TRBJ1-2. TRBV12-1 is assigned pseudogene status. The length of the CDR3 is 14 residues. CDR3 sequence: CASPGGGQGYGYTF. CDR3 in DNA: TGTGCCAGTCCCGGCGGGGGGCAAGGATATGGCTACACCTTC.

CDR3 region: CASSQAYYNEQFF. Here the CDR3 DNA reads TGTGCCAGCAGCCAAGCCTACTACAATGAGCAGTTCTTC. The chain combines TRBV11-2 with TRBJ2-1; unclear D gene. The V gene lost 5 bases and the J gene lost 3 bases, with 8 bases spanning the gap. The CDR3 is 13 amino acids. Germline loops: CDR1 SGHAT, CDR2 FQNNGV.

The rearrangement joins TRBV2 to TRBJ1-6; 7 bases match TRBD1. The junction had 2 bases not matched to a gene; V was cut back by 6 bases and J by 0 bases. The germline V gene has CDR1 SNHLY and CDR2 FYNNEI. There are 15 residues in the CDR3. CDR3 nucleotide sequence: TGTGCCAGCAGACGGGACAGCTCCTATAATTCACCCCTCCACTTT. Its translation: CASRRDSSYNSPLHF.

The chain links TRBV5-4 to TRBJ2-1; 14 bases line up with TRBD2. After removal of 6 bases from V and 7 bases from J, the junction contained 9 bases not matched to a gene. Germline V gives CDR1 SGHNT, CDR2 YYREEE (reference sequence). This CDR3 has 16 amino acids. The CDR3 protein is CASTWGTSGRGNEQFF. In nucleotides, the CDR3 is TGTGCCAGCACCTGGGGGACTAGCGGGAGAGGGAATGAGCAGTTCTTC.

The chain joins TRBV27 to TRBJ2-7, with TRBD1 matching 8 bases. Trimming took 5 bases from V and 5 from J; bases not matched to a gene: 8. The length of the CDR3 is 14 residues. Germline V gene sequence: CDR1 MNHEY, CDR2 SMNVEV (reference sequence). The CDR3 spells CASSKPGGSDEQYF. CDR3 coding DNA: TGTGCCAGCAGTAAACCAGGGGGCTCGGACGAGCAGTACTTC.

This rearrangement joins TRBV5-4 to TRBJ2-7, with TRBD2 matching 7 bases. This CDR3 region has 18 residues. Germline CDR1 reads SGHNT; CDR2 reads YYREEE (reference sequence). After removal of 5 bases from V and 3 bases from J, the junction contained 20 bases not matched to a gene. CDR3 sequence (DNA): TGTGCCAGCAGTTCGCCGGGACTATTGGAGTTTGGGGACTACGAGCAGTACTTC. Translating gives CASSSPGLLEFGDYEQYF.

This rearrangement joins TRBV18 to TRBJ1-3; 9 bases are shared with TRBD1. Germline V CDR1 and CDR2: KGHSH, LQKENI. This CDR3 spans 17 amino acids. The junction had 7 bases not matched to a gene; V was cut back by 4 bases and J by 0 bases. Written as DNA, the CDR3 is TGTGCCAGCTCACGGCCGGGACAGGGTTTCTCTGGAAACACCATATATTTT. Protein: CASSRPGQGFSGNTIYF.

The genes are TRBV5-6 and TRBJ1-2; possible D gene TRBD1, 6 bases. This CDR3 is built from 13 residues. Germline lookup yields CDR1 SGHDT and CDR2 YYEEEE. V was cut by 3 bases and J by 3 bases, with 9 bases left in between. As DNA, the CDR3 is TGTGCCAGCAGCTGGACAGAGGACTATGGCTACACCTTC. This gives the protein CASSWTEDYGYTF.

V is TRBV5-6 and J is TRBJ2-3; D is unclear. The CDR3 consists of 16 residues. Germline CDR1 and CDR2: SGHDT and YYEEEE. V was trimmed by 4 bases and J by 5 bases, leaving 20 bases between them. This CDR3 is CASSQIAVALVDTQYF. Here the CDR3 DNA reads TGTGCCAGCAGCCAGATCGCGGTAGCTCTGGTAGATACGCAGTATTTT.

The V call is TRBV4-3, the J call TRBJ2-7; 10 nucleotides line up with TRBD2. The CDR3 length is 16 residues. CDR1 LGHNA and CDR2 YSLEER come from the germline V gene. V lost 3 bases, J lost 2 bases, and 7 bases stayed unmatched. In nucleotides, the CDR3 is TGCGCCAGCAGCCAGAGACTAGCGGGCGTAACCTACGAGCAGTACTTC. It yields the protein CASSQRLAGVTYEQYF.

The chain employs TRBV12-3 or TRBV12-4 and TRBJ1-5; 10 nucleotides align to TRBD1. With 9 bases clipped from V and 2 bases from J, the junction kept 1 base outside the gene matches. The CDR3 covers 13 residues. CDR3 coding DNA: TGTGCCAGTGGGACAGGGGGCAATCAGCCCCAGCATTTT. Translation: CASGTGGNQPQHF.

The chain is built from TRBV5-1 and TRBJ2-7; D is possibly TRBD2 (6 bases). Per the germline V gene, CDR1 is SGHRS and CDR2 is YFSETQ. The CDR3 spans 14 residues. The germline V and J ends were trimmed by 6 bases and 7 bases, with 20 bases remaining between them. The CDR3 sequence is CASTPPGGGGEQYF. CDR3 coding DNA: TGCGCCAGCACCCCACCCGGGGGAGGAGGTGAGCAGTACTTC. Variable domain in full (rest from reference TRBV5-1 and TRBJ2-7): KAGVTQTPRYLIKTRGQQVTLSCSPISGHRSVSWYQQTPGQGLQFLFEYFSETQRNKGNFPGRFSGRQFSNSRSEMNVSTLELGDSALYLCASTPPGGGGEQYFGPGTRLTVT.

Worth noting for this clone: Compared with germline, one end of the junction differs, possibly owing to a read error. V usage is TRBV5-1 and J usage is TRBJ2-1; a possible D gene is TRBD1 (6 bases). Germline CDR1 SGHRS, CDR2 YFSETQ. The CDR3 is made up of 13 amino acids. This chain's CDR3 is CASSQGSYDEQFF. CDR3 DNA sequence: TGCGCCAGCAGCCAGGGGTCCTACGATGAGCAGTTCTTC.

This chain links TRBV6-6 with TRBJ2-1; 10 nucleotides line up with TRBD2. Germline V lookup: CDR1 MNHNY, CDR2 SVGAGI (reference sequence). This CDR3 is 17 amino acids long. V lost 5 bases, J lost 8 bases, and 15 bases stayed unmatched. The CDR3 is CASSLPSGRLLSDEQFF. The CDR3 coding sequence is TGTGCCAGCAGTCTCCCTAGCGGGAGACTATTAAGCGATGAGCAGTTCTTC.

This sequence joins TRBV12-3 or TRBV12-4 and TRBJ1-2, with a weak D call TRBD1 (5 bases). The V end lost 7 bases, the J end lost 3 bases, and 12 bases lay between the germline ends. The CDR3 runs to 13 residues. CDR3 coding DNA: TGTGCCAGCACCCAGGGAGGGCACTATGGCTACACCTTC. Residues: CASTQGGHYGYTF.

V usage is TRBV6-4 and J usage is TRBJ2-1; the D gene is possibly TRBD2 (6 bases). The CDR3 sequence is 12 residues long. The V end lost 3 bases, the J end lost 11 bases, and 11 bases lay between the germline ends. CDR1 MRHNA and CDR2 SNTAGT come from the germline V gene. The CDR3 spells CASSEGGRKQFF. CDR3 DNA sequence: TGTGCCAGCAGTGAGGGGGGTAGGAAGCAGTTCTTC.

The V gene is TRBV2, the J gene TRBJ2-3; unclear D gene. The V end was cut by 4 bases, the J end by 4 bases, with 12 bases between. The CDR3 spans 14 residues. In germline, CDR1 is SNHLY, CDR2 FYNNEI. The CDR3 DNA reads as TGTGCCAGCAGTGGGTTGGGCTACGCAGATACGCAGTATTTT. Translating gives CASSGLGYADTQYF.

The V gene is TRBV10-3, the J gene TRBJ2-2, with D maybe TRBD1 (6 bases). Germline V lookup: CDR1 ENHRY, CDR2 SYGVKD. The CDR3 runs to 16 residues. Trimming removed 2 bases at V and 4 bases at J, with 14 bases between. The CDR3 reads CAISEVQGRSTGELFF. The CDR3 DNA sequence: TGTGCCATCAGTGAGGTACAGGGTCGGAGCACCGGGGAGCTGTTTTTT.

The gene calls are TRBV27 and TRBJ2-7; 7 bases line up with TRBD1. The ends lost 3 bases at V and 6 bases at J; junction bases unmatched: 8. Germline-derived CDR1 and CDR2 are MNHEY and SMNVEV (reference sequence). The CDR3 is 14 amino acids. The DNA of the CDR3 is TGTGCCAGCAGTTTCCAGACAGGGACCCCCGAGCAGTACTTC. Its translation is CASSFQTGTPEQYF.

V is TRBV7-2 and J is TRBJ2-7, with TRBD2 matching over 8 bases. This CDR3 is built from 14 residues. Germline lookup yields CDR1 SGHTA and CDR2 FQGNSA. The V segment lost 1 base and the J segment 4 bases; nucleotides outside the gene matches: 3. CDR3 residues: CASSLVAGMYEQYF. In DNA form, the CDR3 reads TGTGCCAGCAGCTTAGTAGCGGGAATGTACGAGCAGTACTTC.

CDR3 DNA sequence: TGTGCCAGCAGCCCCCGCCTCCTCCAGGGGACGCCCCAGCATTTT. Its protein product is CASSPRLLQGTPQHF. The V and J genes are TRBV3-1 (or the pseudogene TRBV3-2) and TRBJ1-5; maybe TRBD1 (6 bases). Germline V gene lookup returns CDR1 LGHDT and CDR2 YNNKEL (reference sequence). V was pared by 4 bases and J by 9 bases, with 19 bases between. This CDR3 region has 15 residues.